This T cell receptor (beta chain) was found in a study of cytomegalovirus exposure and HLA in healthy donors. Notes on the study in general: V- and J-gene trimming of TCR beta was linked (in a later analysis) to a missense DCLRE1C variant. The study found most TCR sequences rare, yet found some public TCRs in many donors.

As regards this clone: The antigen is unknown. The missing conserved phenylalanine or tryptophan at the end of this CDR3 makes a read error likely.

Primers: 60 Vbeta forward and 13 Jbeta reverse. Only in-frame clones appear in the TCRdb table, and some are missing; sequencing was by immunoSEQ multiplex PCR. Among approximately 46,000 clones, approximately 70% were seen once, and the ten largest hold just under 6.5%. The germline gives CDR1 SGHRS, CDR2 YFSETQ. The CDR3 extends over 13 amino acids. V was pared by 3 bases and J by 5 bases, with 12 bases between. The source of this sequence is a man aged 25-40 years in good health and CMV-seronegative. Sequencing input: PBMCs. V gene TRBV5-1 combines with J gene TRBJ2-7; tentatively, D is TRBD1 (6 bases). The CDR3 here is CASSSSGENEQYS. The CDR3 nucleotides are TGCGCCAGCAGCTCATCAGGGGAGAACGAGCAGTACTCC.